This T cell receptor (beta chain) was sequenced during a study of blood T cell repertoires in COVID-19. Study-level information: The samples span acute and convalescent COVID-19 from the United States, Italy and Spain. PBMCs, B-cell-depleted T cells, or T cells were the source of the cDNA or gDNA that made up the material.

The CDR3 runs to 13 residues. Trimming left V 1 base short and J 2 bases short, with 7 bases between. Germline CDR1 reads SGHNT; CDR2 reads YYREEE (reference sequence). In the authors' workflow: Reference gene primer amplification gave nucleated cell count estimates. Clones were sequenced by immunoSEQ multiplex PCR, and TCRdb holds only the in-frame ones, with some missing. V and J calls and clone size come straight from that table; D and trimming were deduced from the DNA. The sample records roughly 140,000 clones, about 80% being singletons. The TCR comes from a human donor in a cohort sampled during active COVID-19. The sequenced material came from peripheral blood. The V and J genes are TRBV5-4 and TRBJ2-7; TRBD2 might be the D (6 bases). CDR3 bases: TGTGCCAGCAGCTTGCCGGGGGCCTACGAGCAGTACTTC. It translates to CASSLPGAYEQYF.